A single sample is the source of the 19 T cell receptor beta chains below, sequenced in a study of control samples from healthy donors and cancer patients. Here immunoSEQ multiplex PCR was the method, and the copy in TCRdb shows in-frame clones only, minus some. The sample lists about 180,000 clones, more than 85% occurring once. Sequenced: blood. These receptors came from a woman in her 40s in good health.

This clone was seen just once. The V and J genes are TRBV24-1 and TRBJ2-1, with TRBD1 as a possible D gene (7 bases). Germline lookup yields CDR1 KGHDR and CDR2 SFDVKD. The V gene lost 3 bases and the J gene lost 7 bases, with 15 bases spanning the gap. This CDR3 comprises 15 residues. CDR3 DNA sequence: TGTGCCACCAGTGATACCCAGACAGGGAGGAATGAGCAGTTCTTC. Residues: CATSDTQTGRNEQFF.

This chain connects TRBV3-1 (or the pseudogene TRBV3-2) to TRBJ2-3; D is unclear. Germline V gives CDR1 LGHDT, CDR2 YNNKEL (reference sequence). The CDR3 covers 15 residues. The V and J ends lost 4 bases and 5 bases respectively, with 16 bases between them. In DNA form, the CDR3 reads TGTGCCAGCAGCCCTCAAGGTGGTTTGGGAGATACGCAGTATTTT. Translated, it gives CASSPQGGLGDTQYF.

The chain combines TRBV7-9 with TRBJ2-1; D might be TRBD1 or TRBD2, each matching 5 bases. This CDR3 region has 14 residues. The ends were cut back, 5 bases at V and 3 bases at J, with 11 bases in the middle. Germline-derived CDR1 and CDR2 are SEHNR and FQNEAQ (reference sequence). The CDR3 protein is CASSQGRLYNEQFF. The CDR3 DNA reads TGTGCCAGCAGCCAGGGACGGCTCTACAATGAGCAGTTCTTC.

The chain is built from TRBV11-2 and TRBJ1-1, with D tentatively TRBD1 (6 bases). In germline, CDR1 is SGHAT, CDR2 FQNNGV. Trimming shortened V by 4 bases and J by 4 bases, and 13 bases separated the two germline ends. This CDR3 has 14 residues. CDR3 sequence reads: CASSSTGSGTEAFF. The CDR3 nucleotides are TGTGCCAGCAGCTCCACAGGGTCAGGCACTGAAGCTTTCTTT.

The gene calls are TRBV20-1 and TRBJ1-5; D is uncertain. Trimming removed 2 bases from V and 5 bases from J, with 1 base in between. The CDR3 spans 10 residues. CDR1 and CDR2 (germline): DFQATT, SNEGSKA (reference sequence). The CDR3 reads CSARYQPQHF. Here the CDR3 DNA reads TGCAGTGCTAGATATCAGCCCCAGCATTTT.

The J gene is TRBJ2-5, the V gene TRBV5-1, with TRBD1 identical over 9 bases. V dropped 4 bases and J dropped 4; count of bases not matched to a gene: 8. The CDR3 loop spans 15 amino acids. Germline assignment: CDR1 SGHRS and CDR2 YFSETQ. The CDR3 sequence is CASSLGTGSPETQYF. CDR3 DNA sequence: TGCGCCAGCAGCCTGGGGACAGGGTCCCCAGAGACCCAGTACTTC.

The chain combines TRBV5-6 with TRBJ2-7; 7 nucleotides line up with TRBD1. With V trimmed by 4 bases and J by 5 bases, 18 bases remained unmatched. The CDR3 consists of 17 residues. Germline CDR1 reads SGHDT; CDR2 reads YYEEEE. CDR3 nucleotides: TGTGCCAGCAGCCGAGGGGCTCTAGGGGACAGTAGTCACGAGCAGTACTTC. Translating it yields CASSRGALGDSSHEQYF.

V is TRBV29-1 and J is TRBJ2-7, with D perhaps TRBD1 (5 bases). CDR3 length: 12 amino acids. Between the trimmed V and J ends, which lost 6 bases and 3 bases, there was a span of 12 bases. The V gene's germline CDR1 is SQVTM and CDR2 ANQGSEA. The CDR3 here is CSVKQDGYEQYF. CDR3 nucleotides: TGCAGCGTGAAACAGGACGGCTACGAGCAGTACTTC.

The chain couples TRBV10-3 to TRBJ2-2, with 13 bases fitting TRBD2. With 5 bases clipped from V and 2 bases from J, the junction kept 5 bases outside the gene matches. The germline V gene has CDR1 ENHRY and CDR2 SYGVKD. The CDR3 is made up of 17 amino acids. The CDR3 nucleotides read TGTGCCATCAGTTGGACTAGCGGGGGCCTAAACACCGGGGAGCTGTTTTTT. This gives the protein CAISWTSGGLNTGELFF.

V is TRBV5-1 and J is TRBJ2-7; D possibly corresponds to TRBD1 (6 bases). The germline gives CDR1 SGHRS, CDR2 YFSETQ. V gave up 4 bases and J gave up 1 base, with 12 bases separating them. The CDR3 extends over 14 amino acids. CDR3: CASSPEGDSYEQYF. The CDR3 nucleotides read TGCGCCAGCAGCCCTGAGGGGGATTCCTACGAGCAGTACTTC.

V gene TRBV4-1 combines with J gene TRBJ1-5, with D unclear. Trimming cost V 0 bases and J 4 bases, with 16 bases left between them. The CDR3 length is 17 residues. CDR1 and CDR2 (germline): MGHRA, YSYEKL. CDR3 protein: CASSQEFTGSVNQPQHF. CDR3 DNA sequence: TGCGCCAGCAGCCAAGAATTTACGGGGTCCGTAAATCAGCCCCAGCATTTT.

This rearrangement joins TRBV24-1 to TRBJ1-2, with D unclear. This CDR3 is built from 13 residues. The V end was cut by 9 bases, the J end by 3 bases, with 13 bases between. Germline values: CDR1 KGHDR, CDR2 SFDVKD. The CDR3 spells CATPQSEDYGYTF. The CDR3, as DNA: TGTGCCACCCCTCAATCAGAGGACTATGGCTACACCTTC.

This sequence joins TRBV19 and TRBJ1-5; perhaps TRBD1 as D (5 bases). The germline V gene has CDR1 LNHDA and CDR2 SQIVND (reference sequence). Trimming stripped 5 bases from V and 8 bases from J, with 16 bases between. The CDR3 sequence is 14 residues long. The CDR3 coding sequence is TGTGCCAGTAGTGCGACAGAGGGGTTGAAGCCCCAGCATTTT. As protein: CASSATEGLKPQHF.

This chain connects TRBV12-3 or TRBV12-4 to TRBJ1-1; D unclear. Trimming left V 2 bases short and J 1 base short, with 5 bases between. This CDR3 spans 13 amino acids. The CDR3 here is CASSLQKNTEAFF. In nucleotides, the CDR3 is TGTGCCAGCAGTTTACAAAAGAACACTGAAGCTTTCTTT.

The V and J genes are TRBV2 and TRBJ1-6; TRBD1 agrees at 9 bases. Germline CDR1 is SNHLY and CDR2 is FYNNEI. There are 12 residues in the CDR3. V trimming: 8 bases; J trimming: 11 bases; junction bases outside the gene matches: 4. CDR3 sequence (DNA): TGTGCCAGCGCCGGGACAGGGCCACCCCTCCACTTT. Protein sequence: CASAGTGPPLHF.

V gene TRBV7-2 combines with J gene TRBJ2-7; TRBD2 matches 10 bases. Germline V gives CDR1 SGHTA, CDR2 FQGNSA. The CDR3 spans 15 residues. J gave up 1 base and V 5 bases, and 5 bases lay outside the gene matches. The CDR3 spells CASSDRTSGSYEQYF. The CDR3 DNA reads TGTGCCAGCAGCGACAGGACTAGCGGTTCCTACGAGCAGTACTTC.

V is TRBV9 and J is TRBJ1-1, with D tentatively TRBD1 (5 bases). The germline V and J ends were trimmed by 4 bases and 5 bases, with 18 bases remaining between them. The CDR3 runs to 15 residues. The germline V gene has CDR1 SGDLS and CDR2 YYNGEE. CDR3 amino acids: CASSPHPGLSTEAFF. For the CDR3, the DNA is TGTGCCAGCAGCCCCCACCCGGGGCTTAGTACTGAAGCTTTCTTT.

The chain carries TRBV15 and TRBJ2-5; maybe TRBD1 (5 bases). The CDR3 is 13 amino acids. Germline-derived CDR1 and CDR2 are LNHNV and YYDKDF (reference sequence). V gave up 9 bases and J gave up 4 bases, with 15 bases separating them. DNA of the CDR3: TGTGCCACTCAAAAGGGGTCCGGAGAGACCCAGTACTTC. It is translated as CATQKGSGETQYF.

A single count supports this clone. V and J are TRBV29-1 and TRBJ1-1; D not resolved. The CDR3 loop spans 14 amino acids. The germline V gene has CDR1 SQVTM and CDR2 ANQGSEA. V lost 3 bases to trimming and J lost 4 bases, with 15 bases between them. The CDR3: CSVEVWGVGTEAFF. Here the CDR3 DNA reads TGCAGCGTTGAGGTTTGGGGAGTCGGCACTGAAGCTTTCTTT. The variable domain in full, with the rest retrieved from reference TRBV29-1 and TRBJ1-1, is SAVISQKPSRDICQRGTSLTIQCQVDSQVTMMFWYRQQPGQSLTLIATANQGSEATYESGFVIDKFPISRPNLTFSTLTVSNMSPEDSSIYLCSVEVWGVGTEAFFGQGTRLTVV.